A single sample gave rise to the 9 T cell receptor beta chains below, sequenced in a study of shared T cell receptors in the human thymus. Libraries were prepared by immunoSEQ multiplex PCR; TCRdb keeps only in-frame clonotypes and omits some of them. The sample holds more than 300,000 clones; over 90% are singletons and the top ten take roughly 0.02%. The sequenced material came from thymocytes. These receptors came from a human donor.

In this sample, this clone turned up once. This chain uses TRBV7-8 with TRBJ2-2; 13 positions agree with TRBD2. With V trimmed by 5 bases and J by 2 bases, 5 bases remained unmatched. The germline V gene encodes CDR1 SGHVS and CDR2 FQNEAQ. This CDR3 region has 17 residues. The CDR3 is CASSEGLAGSNTGELFF. CDR3 sequence (DNA): TGTGCCAGCAGCGAGGGACTAGCGGGATCTAACACCGGGGAGCTGTTTTTT.

This chain joins TRBV10-1 and TRBJ2-3, with 7 bases that match TRBD2. The CDR3 length is 17 residues. Germline-derived CDR1 and CDR2 are WNHNN and SYGVQD (reference sequence). V lost 3 bases, J lost 2 bases, and 11 bases stayed unmatched. Here the CDR3 DNA reads TGCGCCAGCAGTGATTTTCAGCGGGGAAAACACACAGATACGCAGTATTTT. Its protein product is CASSDFQRGKHTDTQYF.

This rearrangement joins TRBV11-2 to TRBJ1-3; no definite D call. Germline CDR1 SGHAT, CDR2 FQNNGV. V shed 4 bases and J shed 1 base, with 14 bases lying between them. The CDR3 spans 16 residues. The chain's CDR3 is CASSYATGSSGNTIYF. The CDR3, as DNA: TGTGCCAGCAGCTACGCTACCGGTTCTTCTGGAAACACCATATATTTT.

The gene calls are TRBV28 and TRBJ2-1; TRBD2 agrees at 8 bases. From germline, CDR1 is MDHEN and CDR2 SYDVKM. This CDR3 contains 14 residues. Trimming cost V 6 bases and J 4 bases; bases outside gene matches: 5. This CDR3 is CASSTVAGYNEQFF. The CDR3 DNA reads as TGTGCCAGCAGCACGGTAGCGGGGTACAATGAGCAGTTCTTC. Full variable domain (rest looked up from reference TRBV28 and TRBJ2-1): DVKVTQSSRYLVKRTGEKVFLECVQDMDHENMFWYRQDPGLGLRLIYFSYDVKMKEKGDIPEGYSVSREKKERFSLILESASTNQTSMYLCASSTVAGYNEQFFGPGTRLTVL.

This chain uses TRBV5-6 with TRBJ1-2, with D perhaps matching TRBD1 (6 bases). V was cut by 2 bases and J by 8 bases, with 19 bases left in between. The CDR3 sequence is 15 residues long. CDR1 SGHDT and CDR2 YYEEEE come from the germline V gene. CDR3: CASSFLDRLIRGYTF. As DNA, the CDR3 is TGTGCCAGCAGCTTTCTGGACAGACTTATTAGGGGCTACACCTTC.

This clone was seen a handful of times. Relative to the germline gene, one junction end is altered; a read error may explain this. V is TRBV29-1 and J is TRBJ1-2; TRBD1 matches 9 bases. The CDR3 length is 13 residues. Germline CDR1 SQVTM, CDR2 ANQGSEA. The CDR3 sequence is CSVLQGAKYGYTF. The CDR3 DNA is TGCAGCGTTCTACAGGGGGCTAAGTATGGCTACACCTTC.

V usage is TRBV9 and J usage is TRBJ1-3; D perhaps matches TRBD1 (5 bases). The CDR3 is 13 residues long. Germline values: CDR1 SGDLS, CDR2 YYNGEE. V lost 7 bases, J lost 4 bases, and 12 bases lay in between. CDR3 coding DNA: TGTGCCAGCCGGGGGGTAGGAGGAAACACCATATATTTT. Translated, it gives CASRGVGGNTIYF.

This chain connects TRBV4-2 to TRBJ2-1; the D call may be TRBD1 or TRBD2 (5 bases each). CDR3 size: 17 residues. With 2 bases removed from V and 7 bases from J, the gap between germline ends came to 21 bases. Germline V gene sequence: CDR1 LGHNA, CDR2 YNFKEQ. The CDR3 reads CASSQRWGLSEGNEQFF. CDR3 bases: TGTGCCAGCAGCCAAAGATGGGGCCTATCCGAGGGGAATGAGCAGTTCTTC.

This clone was recorded a few times. V is TRBV7-4 and J is TRBJ1-4; tentatively, D is TRBD1 (5 bases). Trimming took 5 bases from V and 8 from J, leaving 18 bases between them. The germline gives CDR1 SGHVT, CDR2 SQSDAQ. The CDR3 length is 15 residues. The CDR3 coding sequence is TGTGCCAGCAGCCGTTGGGGCAGCGGAGGAGAAAAACTGTTTTTT. Encoded protein: CASSRWGSGGEKLFF.